The clone carrying this T cell receptor (beta chain) was counted a single time. Its antigen is unknown. Amplification of TCR beta CDR3 regions used RNA as the template. The study used the HTBI primer set for a first-round RT-PCR of the TCR CDR3. TCRdb ran MiXCR on the multiplex PCR reads and lists one entry per CDR3 protein. The sample yields roughly 520,000 distinct CDR3 sequences, around 24% seen once. Germline V gene lookup returns CDR1 LNHDA and CDR2 SQIVND (reference sequence). Trimming at V came to 6 bases and at J to 0 bases, leaving 7 bases not matched to a gene. The CDR3 spans 16 residues. Orbital computed tomography, thyroid ultrasound, serum thyroxine and TRAb, and clinical symptoms together informed the diagnoses. This record belongs to a study of T cells in Graves' hyperthyroidism and ophthalmopathy. Points from the study as a whole: In validation, the model predicted ophthalmopathy. These predictions came a median roughly 7.1 months before onset.

The chain recombines TRBV19 with TRBJ2-2; 7 positions agree with TRBD1. Sequenced sample: blood. The TCR was taken from a woman aged 30 to 39 with Graves' ophthalmopathy. CDR3 sequence reads: CASRVQGPANTGELFF. The CDR3 nucleotides read TGTGCCAGTAGGGTACAGGGGCCGGCGAACACCGGGGAGCTGTTTTTT.